This TCR beta chain derives from a study of blood T cell repertoires in COVID-19 (dated by TCRdb to the early 2020s). For the study in its entirety: Collaborator samples came from the United States, Italy and Spain and covered acute and convalescent phases of COVID-19. Subjects who had been exposed to COVID-19, were actively infected with it, or had recovered from it provided the deeply sampled blood TCRbeta repertoires that made up the dataset. A de-identified subject ID, COVID-19 status, age in years and sex were almost always included in the sample metadata. The samples were drawn from the first 160 participants of the ongoing ImmuneRACE study and from 1,254 subjects provided by 6 global collaborators. Where available, HLA class I and class II types were taken from metadata supplied by the sample provider and were not determined by assay-based typing. The repertoires were released in a freely available public database meant as a resource for research on the immune response to SARS-CoV-2. The prospective study material was composed of cDNA or gDNA derived from T cells, B-cell-depleted T cells, or PBMCs. Findings and caveats that apply to the study as a whole: The quantity of clinical and demographic metadata differed by source and by participant and was supplied without curation.

Collaborating institutions collected whole blood in K2EDTA tubes following their own protocols. Collaborator samples were shipped for TCRbeta analysis as frozen whole blood, isolated PBMCs, or DNA extracted from either sample type. This clone has just one count. Its antigen is not yet known. Per-nucleotide qualities are absent, and no much larger clonotype sits a single base away. According to the germline V gene, CDR1 reads SGDLS and CDR2 reads YYNGEE. From cysteine to phenylalanine, the CDR3 is 16 amino acids long. Solely the CDR3 DNA is kept, with 48 bases framed from the first base. The V end gives up 0 bases and the J end 3 bases, leaving 3 bases in the junction not matched to a gene. The immunoSEQ Assay, a bias-controlled multiplex PCR, was used to amplify TCRbeta CDR3 regions from genomic DNA. In the source study's methods: Nucleated cell counts per sample were estimated from amplification of reference gene primers within the assay. Sequence reads were collapsed and filtered to measure the absolute abundance of every unique TCRbeta CDR3 rearrangement. Productive Simpson clonality was computed per sample as the square root of Simpson's diversity index over productive rearrangements. The table comes from immuneACCESS by way of TCRdb, which keeps in-frame sequences with V and J called. Part of the clones is missing from these tables; in studies checked, under half for an unresolved V gene and the rest for unknown reasons. Clone size and V and J calls were adopted from that table, with D and trimming inferred from the DNA. This sample gives more than 110,000 clones in total; 75% to 80% of them show up just once. The leading ten clones occupy roughly 9% of the sample.

The TCR comes from a woman in her fifties or sixties with active or convalescent COVID-19. The specimen was peripheral blood. The chain links TRBV9 with TRBJ2-1; 10 central nucleotides agree with TRBD2. The encoded CDR3 is CASSVVASGGYNEQFF. DNA sequence: TGTGCCAGCAGCGTAGTGGCTAGCGGGGGCTACAATGAGCAGTTCTTC.